This T cell receptor beta chain comes out of a study of T cells in Graves' hyperthyroidism and ophthalmopathy (dated by TCRdb to about 2019). A note on the overall study: Peripheral blood samples were taken at the time of initial diagnosis, prior to any treatment. To identify TCR V-J signatures that set the groups apart, the researchers used a discovery cohort of more than 95 patients, made up of fewer than 50 with Graves' ophthalmopathy and approximately 57 with stable Graves' hyperthyroidism. An independent validation cohort of some 18 hyperthyroidism patients and about 15 patients who later progressed to ophthalmopathy tested prospective prediction of ophthalmopathy. The approximately 100 discovery patients were randomly split 7:3 into training and test sets. The study also compared thyroid tissue and blood T-cell repertoires from about six Graves' hyperthyroidism patients. After blood sampling, hyperthyroidism patients were treated with methimazole at a starting dose of 30 mg daily, and ophthalmopathy patients were treated with high-dose intravenous methylprednisolone. The paper reports TCR Vbeta CDR3 sequencing of over 130 peripheral blood samples: some 44 ophthalmopathy, under 80 hyperthyroidism and around 17 progressor patients.

As encoded in the germline V gene (reference sequence), CDR1 is MNHEY while CDR2 is SMNVEV. The CDR3, cysteine through phenylalanine, is 16 amino acids long. Only CDR3 DNA remains: 48 bases, in frame from the first base. At the junction V is shortened by 3 bases and J by 9 bases, with 18 bases in between. This clonotype has just a few counts. Its specific antigen is unknown. The record has no base qualities; no much larger clone is one base away. TCR beta CDR3 regions were amplified from RNA transcripts. The TCR CDR3 was subjected to a first round of RT-PCR using the HTBI primer set and the Qiagen OneStep RT-PCR kit. Libraries were constructed in a second round of multiplex PCR, after which size selection and purification were carried out. Libraries were sequenced paired-end with 100 bp reads on an Illumina HiSeq2000. The study's processing was this. SOAPnuke was used to process the raw data, throwing out any read that contained adapters or uncalled bases, had a mean Phred below 15, or lacked an exact constant-primer or identifier match. High-quality paired reads were merged using COPE v1.2.5, and each unique nucleotide sequence was defined as a clonotype. MiTCR v1.1 was used to align clonotypes to the IMGT TRBV, TRBD and TRBJ reference segments. The analysis included only V-J combinations with a frequency above 0.0001, which together covered approximately 99% of the repertoires. A TCS score was defined as the ratio between F50 (clonal expansion) and ExV (chaos), using BLOSUM62-based TCRdist between CDR3 peptides within each V-J. Welch's t-statistics and random forest reduced around 510 V-J features to 10 to 15, which were used in a naive Bayes classifier (R e1071). TCRdb trimmed the raw reads at Q25, called clones with MiXCR and kept productive beta chains. CDR3 protein duplicates are merged, each entry listing the most common genes and DNA. The V and J calls and clone size are TCRdb's, not the authors'. For this sample there are some 350,000 distinct CDR3 sequences; about 18% appear just once. The top ten constitute roughly 3.5% of the sample.

Broad study findings and their caveats: Most expanded thyroid clonotypes (frequency above 0.001) were also detected in blood, suggesting blood repertoires may reflect thyroid immune responses. In cross-validation, a model built on a 13 V-J signature told ophthalmopathy apart from stable hyperthyroidism with under 90% sensitivity and 81% to 82% specificity, and in testing the same model reached 80%/75%. During validation, the model predicted progression to ophthalmopathy a median of around 6 months ahead of onset, with 60% to 71% sensitivity and about 72% specificity. Sample size was not statistically predetermined, and blinding of investigators to group allocation was not performed.

Stable Graves' hyperthyroidism was defined as the absence of progression to ophthalmopathy over 18 months of follow-up. The hyperthyroidism patients were between 18 and 65 years old and newly diagnosed, with a disease duration of less than 2 months. Patients with uncontrolled infections, other autoimmune diseases, pregnancy or lactation were excluded. Clinical symptoms, serum thyroxine and TRAb, thyroid ultrasound, and orbital computed tomography formed the basis for the diagnoses. PBMCs were isolated from about 10 ml of fresh peripheral blood by Ficoll-Paque density gradient centrifugation. Trizol reagent was used to extract total RNA, and RNA quality was then checked on an Agilent 2100 Bioanalyzer.

Sequencing was performed on blood. This TCR was recovered from a young woman with Graves' hyperthyroidism. The chain employs TRBV27 and TRBJ1-6, with no confident D gene call. DNA sequence: TGTGCCAGCAGTTTTCTACGGACCGTCCGTAGTTCACCCCTCCACTTT. Translation gives CASSFLRTVRSSPLHF.